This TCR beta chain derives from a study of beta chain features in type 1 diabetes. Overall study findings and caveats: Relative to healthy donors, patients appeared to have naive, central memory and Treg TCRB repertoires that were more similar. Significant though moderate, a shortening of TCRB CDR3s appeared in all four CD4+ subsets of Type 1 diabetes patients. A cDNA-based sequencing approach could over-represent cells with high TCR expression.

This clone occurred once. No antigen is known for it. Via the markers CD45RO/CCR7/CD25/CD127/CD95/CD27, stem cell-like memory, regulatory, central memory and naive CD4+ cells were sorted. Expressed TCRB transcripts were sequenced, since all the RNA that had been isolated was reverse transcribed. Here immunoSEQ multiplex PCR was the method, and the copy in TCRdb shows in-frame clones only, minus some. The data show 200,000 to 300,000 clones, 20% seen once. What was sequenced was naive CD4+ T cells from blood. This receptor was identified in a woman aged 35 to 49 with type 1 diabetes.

The CDR3 sequence: CASSPKTADHSGANVLTF. CDR3 DNA sequence: TGTGCCAGCAGCCCCAAAACAGCGGACCACTCTGGGGCCAACGTCCTGACTTTC. The rearrangement links TRBV7-2 to TRBJ2-6, with D tentatively TRBD2 (5 bases). V lost 5 bases and J lost 0, with 17 bases in between. The CDR3 has 18 residues. Germline V gives CDR1 SGHTA, CDR2 FQGNSA.